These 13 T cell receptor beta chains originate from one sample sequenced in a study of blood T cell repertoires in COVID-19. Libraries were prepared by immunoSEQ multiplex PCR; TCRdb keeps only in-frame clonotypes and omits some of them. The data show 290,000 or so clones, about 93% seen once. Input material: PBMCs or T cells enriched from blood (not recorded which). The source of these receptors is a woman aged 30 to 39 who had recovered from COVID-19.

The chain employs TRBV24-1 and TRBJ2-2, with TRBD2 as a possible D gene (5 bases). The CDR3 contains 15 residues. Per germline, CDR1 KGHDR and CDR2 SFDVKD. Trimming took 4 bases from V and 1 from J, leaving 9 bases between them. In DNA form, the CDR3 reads TGTGCCACCAGTGAAGAGGGATTGAACACCGGGGAGCTGTTTTTT. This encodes CATSEEGLNTGELFF.

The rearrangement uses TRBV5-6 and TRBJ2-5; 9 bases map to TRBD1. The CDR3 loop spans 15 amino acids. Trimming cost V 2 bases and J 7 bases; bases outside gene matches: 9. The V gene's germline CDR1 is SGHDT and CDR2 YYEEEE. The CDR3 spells CASSFWTGARGTQYF. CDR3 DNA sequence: TGTGCCAGCAGCTTCTGGACAGGGGCGAGGGGGACCCAGTACTTC.

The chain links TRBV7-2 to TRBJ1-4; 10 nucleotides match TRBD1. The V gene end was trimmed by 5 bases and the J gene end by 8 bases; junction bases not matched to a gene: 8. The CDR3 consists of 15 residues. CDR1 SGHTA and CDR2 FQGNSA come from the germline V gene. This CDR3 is CASSRPGQGREKLFF. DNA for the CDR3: TGTGCCAGCAGCAGACCGGGACAGGGGAGGGAAAAACTGTTTTTT.

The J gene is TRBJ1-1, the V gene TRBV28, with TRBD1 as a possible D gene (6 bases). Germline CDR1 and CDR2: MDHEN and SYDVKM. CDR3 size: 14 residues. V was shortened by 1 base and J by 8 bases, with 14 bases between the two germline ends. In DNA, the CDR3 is TGTGCCAGCAGTTTATTAAACGGACAGCTCGAAGCTTTCTTT. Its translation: CASSLLNGQLEAFF.

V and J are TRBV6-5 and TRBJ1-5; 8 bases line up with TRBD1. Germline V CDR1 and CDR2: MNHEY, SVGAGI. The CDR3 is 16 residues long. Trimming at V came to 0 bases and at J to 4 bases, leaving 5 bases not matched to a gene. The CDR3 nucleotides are TGTGCCAGCAGTTACTCTGGACAGGGCCCAAATCAGCCCCAGCATTTT. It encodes CASSYSGQGPNQPQHF.

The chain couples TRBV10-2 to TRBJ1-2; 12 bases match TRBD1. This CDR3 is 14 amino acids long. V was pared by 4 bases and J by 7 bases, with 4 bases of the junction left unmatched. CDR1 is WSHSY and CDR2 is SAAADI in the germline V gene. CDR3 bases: TGCGCCAGCAGTGCGGGACAGGGGGCTGGTGGCTACACCTTC. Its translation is CASSAGQGAGGYTF.

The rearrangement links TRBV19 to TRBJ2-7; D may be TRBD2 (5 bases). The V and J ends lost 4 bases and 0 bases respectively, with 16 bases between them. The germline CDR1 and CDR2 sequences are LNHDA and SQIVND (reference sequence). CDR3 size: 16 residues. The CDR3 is CASSTALGLNSYEQYF. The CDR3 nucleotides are TGTGCCAGTAGTACCGCCCTCGGACTTAACTCCTACGAGCAGTACTTC. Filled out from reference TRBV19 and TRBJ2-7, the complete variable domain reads DGGITQSPKYLFRKEGQNVTLSCEQNLNHDAMYWYRQDPGQGLRLIYYSQIVNDFQKGDIAEGYSVSREKKESFPLTVTSAQKNPTAFYLCASSTALGLNSYEQYFGPGTRLTVT.

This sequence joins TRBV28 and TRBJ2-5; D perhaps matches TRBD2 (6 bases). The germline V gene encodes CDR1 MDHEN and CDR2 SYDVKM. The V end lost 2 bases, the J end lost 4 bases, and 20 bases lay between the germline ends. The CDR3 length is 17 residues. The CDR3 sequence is CASSLGLAQRRRETQYF. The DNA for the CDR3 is TGTGCCAGCAGTTTAGGCCTAGCGCAAAGGAGAAGAGAGACCCAGTACTTC.

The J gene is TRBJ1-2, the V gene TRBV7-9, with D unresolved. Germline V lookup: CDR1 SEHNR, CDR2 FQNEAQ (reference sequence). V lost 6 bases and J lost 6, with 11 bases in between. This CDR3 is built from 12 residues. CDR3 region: CASSSSADGYTF. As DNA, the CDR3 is TGTGCCAGCAGTAGTTCTGCGGATGGCTACACCTTC.

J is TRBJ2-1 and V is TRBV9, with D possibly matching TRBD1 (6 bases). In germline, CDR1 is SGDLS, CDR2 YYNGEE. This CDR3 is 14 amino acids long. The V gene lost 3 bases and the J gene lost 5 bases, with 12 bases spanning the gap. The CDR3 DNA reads TGTGCCAGCAGCGAACAAGGACAGCACAATGAGCAGTTCTTC. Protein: CASSEQGQHNEQFF. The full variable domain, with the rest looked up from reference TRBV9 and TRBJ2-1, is DSGVTQTPKHLITATGQRVTLRCSPRSGDLSVYWYQQSLDQGLQFLIQYYNGEERAKGNILERFSAQQFPDLHSELNLSSLELGDSALYFCASSEQGQHNEQFFGPGTRLTVL.

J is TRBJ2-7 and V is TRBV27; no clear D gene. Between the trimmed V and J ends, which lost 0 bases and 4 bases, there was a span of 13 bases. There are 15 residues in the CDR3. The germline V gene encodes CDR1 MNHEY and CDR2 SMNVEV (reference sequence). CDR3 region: CASSLSASLVYEQYF. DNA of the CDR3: TGTGCCAGCAGTTTATCAGCAAGTTTGGTTTACGAGCAGTACTTC.

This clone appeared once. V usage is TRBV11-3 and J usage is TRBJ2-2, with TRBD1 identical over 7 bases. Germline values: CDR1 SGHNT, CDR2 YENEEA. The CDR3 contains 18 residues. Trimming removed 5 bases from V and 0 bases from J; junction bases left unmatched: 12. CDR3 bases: TGTGCCAGCAGCACTAGGGACAGAGGAAAAGCGAACACCGGGGAGCTGTTTTTT. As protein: CASSTRDRGKANTGELFF.

The CDR3 DNA is TGTGCCAGCAGCCCGATTTTCGGCGGTGTGGAAGCTTTCTTT. The encoded protein is CASSPIFGGVEAFF. This sequence joins TRBV7-6 and TRBJ1-1; D call uncertain. Germline-derived CDR1 and CDR2 are SGHVS and FNYEAQ. The CDR3 runs to 14 residues. V lost 5 bases and J 8 bases, leaving 18 bases between the germline ends.